These T cell receptor beta chains were read from a single sample in a study of regulatory T cells in long-lasting Graves disease. TCRdb re-called the multiplex PCR reads through MiXCR, storing one row per CDR3 protein. The data contain around 400,000 distinct CDR3 sequences, around 16% of them singletons. Sequenced material: peripheral blood mononuclear cells (PBMCs), taken at new diagnosis, from a patient treated with antithyroid drugs. These receptors were collected from a female donor with Graves disease. The conserved cysteine and the conserved F or W are not part of the CDR3 here. Each record gives: J gene, V gene, CDR3 protein.

j_gene: TRBJ1-6; v_gene: TRBV20-1; CDR3aa: SARAGLQGTYNSPLH
j_gene: TRBJ2-1; v_gene: TRBV2; CDR3aa: ASNWDGTGGINEQF
j_gene: TRBJ2-5; v_gene: TRBV13; CDR3aa: ASTSRLGETQY
j_gene: TRBJ2-1; v_gene: TRBV5-5; CDR3aa: ASSLALGLYNEQF
j_gene: TRBJ1-1; v_gene: TRBV20-1; CDR3aa: SARHNSNTEAF
j_gene: TRBJ2-2; v_gene: TRBV27; CDR3aa: ASSFTSGFIGELF
j_gene: TRBJ2-7; v_gene: TRBV15; CDR3aa: ATSRVLGEVS
j_gene: TRBJ2-3; v_gene: TRBV7-2; CDR3aa: ASSLVVAGQPDTQY
j_gene: NA; v_gene: TRBV3-1; CDR3aa: ASSQEDRGFSGTQY
j_gene: TRBJ2-5; v_gene: TRBV5-8; CDR3aa: ASGGGPQETQY
j_gene: TRBJ2-7; v_gene: TRBV28; CDR3aa: ASSYPGSTYEQY
j_gene: TRBJ1-2; v_gene: TRBV3-1; CDR3aa: ASSQGQEGYT
j_gene: TRBJ2-1; v_gene: TRBV5-1; CDR3aa: ASSLADPRNEQF
j_gene: TRBJ2-5; v_gene: TRBV7-9; CDR3aa: ASSLAGETQY
j_gene: TRBJ1-2; v_gene: TRBV6-2/TRBV6-3; CDR3aa: ASSYEEGPT
j_gene: TRBJ2-2; v_gene: TRBV6-2/TRBV6-3; CDR3aa: ASSLALASTGELF
j_gene: TRBJ1-3; v_gene: TRBV6-1; CDR3aa: ASEDTLGNTIY
j_gene: TRBJ2-3; v_gene: TRBV12-3/TRBV12-4; CDR3aa: ASSLIVPTDTQY
j_gene: TRBJ2-1; v_gene: TRBV7-3; CDR3aa: ASSSRWARGRGNEQF
j_gene: TRBJ2-1; v_gene: TRBV19; CDR3aa: ASSIQGFSSYNKQF
j_gene: TRBJ1-1; v_gene: TRBV30; CDR3aa: AWSRGQLNTEAF
j_gene: TRBJ1-2; v_gene: TRBV10-1; CDR3aa: ASSGNDRYGYT
j_gene: TRBJ2-3; v_gene: TRBV18; CDR3aa: ASLLEPHSTDTQY
j_gene: TRBJ2-3; v_gene: TRBV4-2; CDR3aa: ASSQDGGGGRGTDTQY
j_gene: TRBJ1-4; v_gene: TRBV4-1; CDR3aa: ASGAVDIRANEKLF
j_gene: TRBJ2-5; v_gene: TRBV28; CDR3aa: ASSSWTGGRKETQY
j_gene: TRBJ2-7; v_gene: TRBV7-9; CDR3aa: ASSLGPSGIVNEQY
j_gene: TRBJ1-2; v_gene: TRBV6-1; CDR3aa: ASSPSEGTYGYT